There are a few counts of the clone carrying this T cell receptor beta chain. The target antigen is unknown. The data are from a study of T-cell reconstitution after alpha-beta-depleted transplantation in children. The authors prepared the TCRbeta library with unique molecular identifiers. TCRdb used MiXCR to reprocess the PCR reads, holding one entry per CDR3 protein. Of about 300,000 distinct CDR3 sequences listed, around 7.1% are singletons. Study-wide points: After one year, T-cell counts and TCRbeta diversity mostly came from new T cells. There were some patients whose high TCRbeta diversity at day 60 came from surviving recipient T cells and thymic progenitors. Where alpha-beta T cells came from about two months after transplant was reportedly several hundred expanded graft clones.

Trimming shortened V by 5 bases and J by 2 bases, and 17 bases separated the two germline ends. The CDR3 has 16 amino acids. The germline gives CDR1 LGHDT, CDR2 YNNKEL (reference sequence). This TCR was sampled from a female patient aged 2-15 years who had a stem cell transplant for Fanconi anemia, so the T cells may come from the graft donor. This chain uses TRBV3-1 with TRBJ2-3; tentatively, D is TRBD2 (6 bases). Sample: peripheral blood, taken 360 days after TCRalphabeta/CD19-depleted stem cell transplant. CDR3 in amino acids: CASSYLSGTHTDTQYF. DNA for the CDR3: TGTGCCAGCAGCTATTTATCCGGGACTCACACAGATACGCAGTATTTT.